Listed here is a single T cell receptor beta chain. The source of the sample is a study of blood T cell repertoires in COVID-19. Study in general: In each case, the material was cDNA or gDNA derived from T cells, B-cell-depleted T cells, or PBMCs.

The length of the CDR3 is 13 residues. Per germline, CDR1 MNHEY and CDR2 SMNVEV (reference sequence). V lost 5 bases and J lost 8; bases outside the gene matches: 6. Authors' data handling: The authors estimated nucleated cell counts from reference gene primer amplification. Assay: immunoSEQ multiplex PCR; the TCRdb copy retains only in-frame clones and omits some. V and J calls and clone size follow that table, whereas D and trimming were derived from the DNA. Of around 100,000 clones in the sample, more than 85% were seen once. The sequenced sample was peripheral blood. The J gene is TRBJ2-1, the V gene TRBV27, with TRBD2 matching 7 bases. This TCR was sampled from a human donor in a cohort sampled during active COVID-19. The CDR3 DNA is TGTGCCAGCAGTCTTGTTGGACTAGATGAGCAGTTCTTC. Its translation is CASSLVGLDEQFF.